This TCR beta chain was profiled in a study of breast tumors, draining lymph nodes, adjacent tissues (dated by TCRdb to the mid-2010s). Looking at the study overall: TCR beta repertoires were compared across tumor, adjacent nontumor tissue and axillary lymph nodes obtained from breast cancer patients. The study was designed to assess the relationships and possible T-cell exchange between tumor, surrounding tissue and draining lymph node repertoires in human breast cancer.

The instrument was an Illumina HiSeq 2000. Multiplex PCR amplification was used to generate the TCR beta chain libraries. The amplified TCR beta chain products were analyzed by high-throughput sequencing. The public sequencing data were trimmed at Q25 with fastp and processed into clonotypes with MiXCR by TCRdb, which kept only in-frame beta chains. Each CDR3 protein gets just one entry, which takes the most common genes and DNA from the rows behind it. The sample data list 200,000 or so distinct CDR3 sequences, and roughly 31% of these were observed just once. The biggest ten clones account for 4% to 5.5% of the sample. This clonotype was seen at least ten times. No cognate antigen has been identified for it. The record has no base qualities; no much larger clone is one base away. The axillary draining lymph nodes of breast cancer patients were the source of the lymph node samples. As encoded in the germline V gene (reference sequence), CDR1 is LGHDT while CDR2 is YNNKEL. Trimming leaves V shorter by 4 bases and J shorter by 10 bases, with the junction holding 14 bases beyond the gene matches. The CDR3 spans 15 residues, from the cysteine through the phenylalanine. Solely the CDR3 DNA is kept, with 45 bases framed from the first base.

Study-level results and caveats: The data were judged consistent with most tumor T cells deriving from the lymph node and then expanding within tumor tissue. T-cell repertoire diversity in tumors was found to be lower than in lymph nodes but higher than in nontumor tissue, and preferential V and J gene usage was observed. Tumor and nontumor tissue repertoires were significantly more similar in luminal-like than in basal-like breast cancer. Rather than being directly demonstrated, the conclusion that tumor T cells originate in lymph nodes was presented as consistent with a hypothesis.

The sequenced sample consisted of axillary lymph node tissue. Recombination connected TRBV3-1 to TRBJ2-3; TRBD2 lines up with 7 middle nucleotides. The TCR was taken from a female donor with breast cancer. Some clones in this sample may be carry-over from other donors' samples. This receptor has the CDR3 CASSPLGGGATAQYF. In nucleotides, the sequence is TGTGCCAGCAGCCCCCTTGGCGGGGGAGCCACGGCGCAGTATTTT.